The rows below give T cell receptor beta chains drawn from one sample of a study of blood T cell repertoires in COVID-19. Repertoires were generated with immunoSEQ multiplex PCR, while TCRdb's copy carries only in-frame clones and drops some. The table shows 150,000 to 200,000 clones, with 88% occurring only once. What was sequenced was PBMCs or T cells enriched from blood (not recorded which). These TCRs come from a woman younger than 30 who had recovered from COVID-19. Both conserved end residues are part of each CDR3. A D gene is named only where the DNA matches it firmly. Clone size is stated in some rows and not others, as once, few, many or a class when expanded.

CDR3 protein: CAISNLAEAYEQYF; CDR3 DNA: TGTGCCATCAGCAATTTAGCGGAGGCCTACGAGCAGTACTTC; CDR3 length: 14; V gene: TRBV10-3; clone size: NA; D gene: NA; J gene: TRBJ2-7
CDR3 protein: CASTRGQNNSPLHF; CDR3 DNA: TGTGCCAGTACGAGGGGACAGAATAATTCACCCCTCCACTTT; CDR3 length: 14; V gene: TRBV19; clone size: NA; D gene: TRBD1; J gene: TRBJ1-6
CDR3 protein: CASRLPQSRDRGANTEAFF; CDR3 DNA: TGTGCCAGCAGGCTACCTCAGTCCCGGGACAGGGGTGCGAACACTGAAGCTTTCTTT; CDR3 length: 19; V gene: TRBV27; clone size: once; D gene: TRBD1; J gene: TRBJ1-1
CDR3 protein: CASSVGSGALYEQYF; CDR3 DNA: TGTGCCAGCAGCGTGGGTAGCGGGGCCCTCTACGAGCAGTACTTC; CDR3 length: 15; V gene: TRBV9; clone size: few; D gene: TRBD2; J gene: TRBJ2-7
CDR3 protein: CASSWGQGSYEQYF; CDR3 DNA: TGTGCCAGCAGCTGGGGACAGGGCTCCTACGAGCAGTACTTC; CDR3 length: 14; V gene: TRBV5-5; clone size: NA; D gene: TRBD1; J gene: TRBJ2-7
CDR3 protein: CASSQNSNQPQHF; CDR3 DNA: TGTGCCAGCAGTCAAAATAGCAATCAGCCCCAGCATTTT; CDR3 length: 13; V gene: TRBV28; clone size: NA; D gene: NA; J gene: TRBJ1-5
CDR3 protein: CAIRELTGSTEAFF; CDR3 DNA: TGTGCCATCAGAGAATTGACAGGAAGCACTGAAGCTTTCTTT; CDR3 length: 14; V gene: TRBV10-3; clone size: NA; D gene: NA; J gene: TRBJ1-1
CDR3 protein: CASSLGLALDTDTQYF; CDR3 DNA: TGCGCCAGCAGCCTAGGACTAGCGTTGGACACAGATACGCAGTATTTT; CDR3 length: 16; V gene: TRBV4-3; clone size: NA; D gene: TRBD2; J gene: TRBJ2-3
CDR3 protein: CASAPPGETQYF; CDR3 DNA: TGTGCCAGCGCCCCACCAGGAGAGACCCAGTACTTC; CDR3 length: 12; V gene: TRBV6-5; clone size: NA; D gene: NA; J gene: TRBJ2-5
CDR3 protein: CASSISPTSGGTQYF; CDR3 DNA: TGTGCCAGTAGTATATCCCCGACTAGCGGGGGGACCCAGTACTTC; CDR3 length: 15; V gene: TRBV19; clone size: NA; D gene: TRBD2; J gene: TRBJ2-5
CDR3 protein: CASSVRVAAYNEQFF; CDR3 DNA: TGTGCCAGCAGTGTAAGAGTAGCGGCATACAATGAGCAGTTCTTC; CDR3 length: 15; V gene: TRBV2; clone size: NA; D gene: NA; J gene: TRBJ2-1
CDR3 protein: CASSPHGGGDSYEQYF; CDR3 DNA: TGTGCCAGCAGTCCCCACGGCGGGGGGGATTCCTACGAGCAGTACTTC; CDR3 length: 16; V gene: TRBV6-2/TRBV6-3; clone size: NA; D gene: TRBD2; J gene: TRBJ2-7
CDR3 protein: CASSWDTGNTIYF; CDR3 DNA: TGCGCCAGCAGCTGGGACACTGGAAACACCATATATTTT; CDR3 length: 13; V gene: TRBV5-1; clone size: NA; D gene: NA; J gene: TRBJ1-3
CDR3 protein: CASTISRTANYGYTF; CDR3 DNA: TGTGCCAGCACCATTAGTAGGACAGCTAACTATGGCTACACCTTC; CDR3 length: 15; V gene: TRBV2; clone size: NA; D gene: NA; J gene: TRBJ1-2
CDR3 protein: CAWSSLTSGSAYNEQFF; CDR3 DNA: TGTGCCTGGAGTTCGCTTACTAGCGGGAGTGCCTACAATGAGCAGTTCTTC; CDR3 length: 17; V gene: TRBV30; clone size: once; D gene: TRBD2; J gene: TRBJ2-1
CDR3 protein: CASGKEGGGGYTF; CDR3 DNA: TGTGCCAGCGGGAAGGAGGGCGGGGGAGGCTACACCTTC; CDR3 length: 13; V gene: TRBV3-1/TRBV3-2; clone size: NA; D gene: NA; J gene: TRBJ1-2
CDR3 protein: CASTEQADQPQHF; CDR3 DNA: TGTGCCAGCACGGAACAGGCGGATCAGCCCCAGCATTTT; CDR3 length: 13; V gene: TRBV6-5; clone size: NA; D gene: NA; J gene: TRBJ1-5
CDR3 protein: CASSVIAGADTQYF; CDR3 DNA: TGTGCCAGCAGTGTGATAGCCGGGGCAGATACGCAGTATTTT; CDR3 length: 14; V gene: TRBV2; clone size: NA; D gene: NA; J gene: TRBJ2-3
CDR3 protein: CASSGQGNTEAFF; CDR3 DNA: TGTGCCAGCAGCGGACAGGGGAACACTGAAGCTTTCTTT; CDR3 length: 13; V gene: TRBV7-2; clone size: NA; D gene: TRBD1; J gene: TRBJ1-1
CDR3 protein: CASSSGWASGSEQYF; CDR3 DNA: TGTGCCAGCAGTTCGGGTTGGGCTAGCGGGAGCGAGCAGTACTTC; CDR3 length: 15; V gene: TRBV6-5; clone size: NA; D gene: TRBD2; J gene: TRBJ2-7
CDR3 protein: CASFRGETQYF; CDR3 DNA: TGTGCCAGCTTCAGGGGGGAGACCCAGTACTTC; CDR3 length: 11; V gene: TRBV6-5; clone size: NA; D gene: TRBD1; J gene: TRBJ2-5
CDR3 protein: CASSLGGGGVYNEQFF; CDR3 DNA: TGTGCCAGCAGCTTAGGAGGCGGGGGGGTCTACAATGAGCAGTTCTTC; CDR3 length: 16; V gene: TRBV13; clone size: NA; D gene: TRBD2; J gene: TRBJ2-1
CDR3 protein: CASSFTGIDTEAFF; CDR3 DNA: TGTGCCAGCAGCTTTACAGGGATAGACACTGAAGCTTTCTTT; CDR3 length: 14; V gene: TRBV7-2; clone size: NA; D gene: NA; J gene: TRBJ1-1
CDR3 protein: CASSQMFTGSYYFTF; CDR3 DNA: TGTGCCAGCAGCCAAATGTTCACGGGGAGCTACTACTTTACCTTC; CDR3 length: 15; V gene: TRBV3-1/TRBV3-2; clone size: NA; D gene: NA; J gene: TRBJ1-2
CDR3 protein: CASRAAESNQPQHF; CDR3 DNA: TGTGCCAGCAGGGCAGCGGAAAGCAATCAGCCCCAGCATTTT; CDR3 length: 14; V gene: TRBV2; clone size: NA; D gene: NA; J gene: TRBJ1-5
CDR3 protein: CASSQDGASLSEQYF; CDR3 DNA: TGCGCCAGCAGCCAAGATGGAGCTAGCTTGTCCGAGCAGTACTTC; CDR3 length: 15; V gene: TRBV4-1; clone size: NA; D gene: NA; J gene: TRBJ2-7
CDR3 protein: CASSYSILAGDNEQFF; CDR3 DNA: TGTGCCAGCAGTTACTCGATTTTAGCGGGGGACAATGAGCAGTTCTTC; CDR3 length: 16; V gene: TRBV6-6; clone size: NA; D gene: TRBD2; J gene: TRBJ2-1
CDR3 protein: CASRISGVQGGYTF; CDR3 DNA: TGTGCCAGCCGTATATCCGGGGTTCAGGGGGGCTACACCTTC; CDR3 length: 14; V gene: TRBV6-5; clone size: NA; D gene: NA; J gene: TRBJ1-2
CDR3 protein: CASAGGGGQPQHF; CDR3 DNA: TGTGCCAGCGCCGGAGGTGGAGGACAGCCCCAGCATTTT; CDR3 length: 13; V gene: TRBV27; clone size: NA; D gene: NA; J gene: TRBJ1-5
CDR3 protein: CASSSRRDSNSPLHF; CDR3 DNA: TGTGCCAGCAGTTCCCGTAGGGACAGTAATTCACCCCTCCACTTT; CDR3 length: 15; V gene: TRBV2; clone size: NA; D gene: TRBD1; J gene: TRBJ1-6
CDR3 protein: CASSLGHRGLTYNEQFF; CDR3 DNA: TGCGCCAGCAGCTTGGGCCACAGGGGGTTGACCTACAATGAGCAGTTCTTC; CDR3 length: 17; V gene: TRBV5-1; clone size: NA; D gene: TRBD1; J gene: TRBJ2-1
CDR3 protein: CASSLTATNEKLFF; CDR3 DNA: TGTGCCAGCAGTTTGACAGCAACTAATGAAAAACTGTTTTTT; CDR3 length: 14; V gene: TRBV6-6; clone size: NA; D gene: NA; J gene: TRBJ1-4
CDR3 protein: CASKAGAPAGETQYF; CDR3 DNA: TGTGCCAGCAAAGCGGGAGCTCCGGCGGGGGAGACCCAGTACTTC; CDR3 length: 15; V gene: TRBV2; clone size: NA; D gene: TRBD2; J gene: TRBJ2-5
CDR3 protein: CSVAGGADRYSGNTIYF; CDR3 DNA: TGCAGCGTTGCTGGGGGGGCGGACCGTTATTCTGGAAACACCATATATTTT; CDR3 length: 17; V gene: TRBV29-1; clone size: few; D gene: NA; J gene: TRBJ1-3
CDR3 protein: CASSTLQVGQPQHF; CDR3 DNA: TGTGCCAGTAGTACTCTTCAGGTTGGCCAGCCCCAGCATTTT; CDR3 length: 14; V gene: TRBV19; clone size: NA; D gene: NA; J gene: TRBJ1-5
CDR3 protein: CASSPQGSYGYTF; CDR3 DNA: TGTGCCAGCAGTCCACAGGGAAGCTATGGCTACACCTTC; CDR3 length: 13; V gene: TRBV12-3/TRBV12-4; clone size: NA; D gene: NA; J gene: TRBJ1-2
CDR3 protein: CASSFPPGQGRYEQYF; CDR3 DNA: TGTGCCAGCAGTTTCCCGCCGGGACAGGGACGCTACGAGCAGTACTTC; CDR3 length: 16; V gene: TRBV6-2/TRBV6-3; clone size: NA; D gene: TRBD1; J gene: TRBJ2-7
CDR3 protein: CASTPRLGVHGYTF; CDR3 DNA: TGTGCCAGCACCCCCCGTCTCGGGGTCCATGGCTACACCTTC; CDR3 length: 14; V gene: TRBV27; clone size: NA; D gene: NA; J gene: TRBJ1-2
CDR3 protein: CASSLLTSGGETQYF; CDR3 DNA: TGTGCCAGCAGCTTACTAACTAGCGGAGGGGAGACCCAGTACTTC; CDR3 length: 15; V gene: TRBV13; clone size: NA; D gene: TRBD2; J gene: TRBJ2-5
CDR3 protein: CASSPWGAEAFF; CDR3 DNA: TGTGCCAGCAGCCCCTGGGGCGCTGAAGCTTTCTTT; CDR3 length: 12; V gene: TRBV14; clone size: NA; D gene: NA; J gene: TRBJ1-1
CDR3 protein: CASSPGRGQGTDEQYF; CDR3 DNA: TGTGCCAGTAGTCCCGGGAGGGGACAGGGTACCGACGAGCAGTACTTC; CDR3 length: 16; V gene: TRBV19; clone size: NA; D gene: NA; J gene: TRBJ2-7
CDR3 protein: CASRRQVLANYGYTF; CDR3 DNA: TGTGCCAGCAGGCGACAGGTCCTAGCTAACTATGGCTACACCTTC; CDR3 length: 15; V gene: TRBV6-5; clone size: NA; D gene: NA; J gene: TRBJ1-2
CDR3 protein: CASSLVGQGALNEQFF; CDR3 DNA: TGTGCCAGCAGCTTAGTGGGACAGGGGGCGCTCAATGAGCAGTTCTTC; CDR3 length: 16; V gene: TRBV7-9; clone size: NA; D gene: TRBD1; J gene: TRBJ2-1
CDR3 protein: CSVEDQGGYTEAFF; CDR3 DNA: TGCAGCGTTGAAGATCAAGGAGGGTACACTGAAGCTTTCTTT; CDR3 length: 14; V gene: TRBV29-1; clone size: NA; D gene: NA; J gene: TRBJ1-1
CDR3 protein: CASREQGDLGELFF; CDR3 DNA: TGTGCCAGCCGTGAACAGGGAGATCTTGGGGAGCTGTTTTTT; CDR3 length: 14; V gene: TRBV6-4; clone size: NA; D gene: NA; J gene: TRBJ2-2
CDR3 protein: CASSEAGGRGGAFF; CDR3 DNA: TGTGCCAGCAGTGAAGCCGGGGGGCGCGGTGGAGCTTTCTTT; CDR3 length: 14; V gene: TRBV2; clone size: NA; D gene: NA; J gene: TRBJ1-1
CDR3 protein: CASSISGSGNTIYF; CDR3 DNA: TGTGCCAGCTCCATCTCGGGTTCTGGAAACACCATATATTTT; CDR3 length: 14; V gene: TRBV7-2; clone size: NA; D gene: NA; J gene: TRBJ1-3
CDR3 protein: CATSSYSDTQYF; CDR3 DNA: TGTGCCACCAGCAGCTACTCAGATACGCAGTATTTT; CDR3 length: 12; V gene: TRBV15; clone size: NA; D gene: NA; J gene: TRBJ2-3